Presented here are 22 T cell receptor beta chains from one specimen sequenced in a study of Graves' ophthalmopathy and Graves' hyperthyroidism. Amplified TCR beta CDR3 regions were obtained using RNA transcripts as template. RT-PCR with HTBI primers came first, then second-round multiplex PCR. TCRdb analysed the multiplex PCR reads with MiXCR anew, one entry per CDR3 protein. The repertoire holds hundreds of thousands of distinct CDR3 sequences, around 45% seen once, with about 45% in the top ten. Specimen: peripheral blood. Source of these receptors: an adult man with Graves' ophthalmopathy.

This clonotype occurred a few times. J is TRBJ1-2 and V is TRBV7-9; unclear D gene. The germline gives CDR1 SEHNR, CDR2 FQNEAQ (reference sequence). This CDR3 comprises 14 residues. With 3 bases removed from V and 8 bases from J, the gap between germline ends came to 16 bases. CDR3 amino acids: CASSFGSQKGGYTF. The CDR3 nucleotides read TGTGCCAGCAGCTTCGGTTCACAGAAGGGAGGCTACACCTTC. Combining the CDR3 with reference TRBV7-9 and TRBJ1-2 gives the whole variable domain DTGVSQNPRHKITKRGQNVTFRCDPISEHNRLYWYRQTLGQGPEFLTYFQNEAQLEKSRLLSDRFSAERPKGSFSTLEIQRTEQGDSAMYLCASSFGSQKGGYTFGSGTRLTVV.

Turning to this clonotype: A read error may be the cause here, since a much bigger clone is one base away. The conserved phenylalanine or tryptophan is not found at the CDR3 terminus, so this likely reflects a read error. V usage is TRBV25-1 and J usage is TRBJ2-5; D gene ambiguous. Germline V CDR1 and CDR2: MGHDK, SYGVNS. CDR3 length: 15 amino acids. The V gene lost 2 bases and the J gene lost 1 base, with 11 bases spanning the gap. The CDR3 DNA sequence: TGTGCCAGCAGTGAACGACATTTGGCCCAAGAGACCCAGTACCTC. It translates to CASSERHLAQETQYL.

DNA of the CDR3: TGTGCCAGCAGCTCCGTACCGAGACAGTCCTATGGCTACACCTTC. Encoded protein: CASSSVPRQSYGYTF. The gene calls are TRBV7-8 and TRBJ1-2; D might be TRBD1 (5 bases). V gave up 4 bases and J gave up 4 bases, with 16 bases separating them. The CDR3 length is 15 residues. CDR1 SGHVS and CDR2 FQNEAQ come from the germline V gene.

The table lists this clonotype with a few counts. The rearrangement joins TRBV7-8 to TRBJ2-2; 9 bases align to TRBD1. There are 14 residues in the CDR3. Per germline, CDR1 SGHVS and CDR2 FQNEAQ. V was clipped by 8 bases and J by 5 bases; unmatched bases: 6. The CDR3 loop reads CASFRDRATGELFF. Written as DNA, the CDR3 is TGTGCCAGCTTCCGGGACAGGGCAACCGGGGAGCTGTTTTTT. The full variable domain, its missing parts supplied by reference TRBV7-8 and TRBJ2-2, is GAGVSQSPRYKVAKRGQDVALRCDPISGHVSLFWYQQALGQGPEFLTYFQNEAQLDKSGLPSDRFFAERPEGSVSTLKIQRTQQEDSAVYLCASFRDRATGELFFGEGSRLTVL.

Regarding this clonotype: An end of the junction does not agree with germline; a read error may underlie this. The V gene is TRBV20-1, the J gene TRBJ2-7, with D perhaps assigned TRBD1 or TRBD2 (5 bases each). CDR3 size: 14 residues. Germline CDR1 is DFQATT and CDR2 is SNEGSKA (reference sequence). CDR3 in amino acids: CSANFRELSYGQYF. DNA for the CDR3: TGCAGTGCTAATTTCAGGGAGTTATCCTACGGGCAGTACTTC.

V usage is TRBV9 and J usage is TRBJ1-4, with 7 bases aligning to TRBD1. Germline CDR1 and CDR2: SGDLS and YYNGEE. The CDR3 extends over 16 amino acids. Trimming cost V 4 bases and J 8 bases; bases outside gene matches: 14. The chain's CDR3 is CASSQSDRVGREKLFF. CDR3 DNA sequence: TGTGCCAGCAGCCAATCCGACAGGGTTGGACGGGAAAAACTGTTTTTT.

The V call is TRBV20-1, the J call TRBJ1-1; D unresolved. The V gene's germline CDR1 is DFQATT and CDR2 SNEGSKA (reference sequence). There are 15 residues in the CDR3. The V end lost 0 bases, the J end lost 3 bases, and 14 bases lay between the germline ends. CDR3 protein: CSARDYSLGDTEAFF. CDR3 DNA sequence: TGCAGTGCTAGAGACTACAGCCTCGGGGACACTGAAGCTTTCTTT.

V gene TRBV29-1 combines with J gene TRBJ1-6, with D possibly matching TRBD1 (5 bases). The V and J ends lost 7 bases and 8 bases respectively, with 18 bases between them. Germline V gene lookup returns CDR1 SQVTM and CDR2 ANQGSEA. The CDR3 covers 14 residues. CDR3 residues: CSARGSGLDSPLHF. In DNA, the CDR3 is TGCAGCGCCCGGGGGTCGGGGCTGGATTCACCCCTCCACTTT.

This chain joins TRBV12-3 or TRBV12-4 and TRBJ1-5; no definite D call. The CDR3 is made up of 14 amino acids. The ends were cut back, 5 bases at V and 0 bases at J, with 8 bases in the middle. In DNA form, the CDR3 reads TGTGCCAGCAGTGTAATAGGTAGCAATCAGCCCCAGCATTTT. This gives the protein CASSVIGSNQPQHF.

This clonotype was observed once. V and J are TRBV10-3 and TRBJ2-3; 12 nucleotides match TRBD2. V shed 8 bases and J 6 bases; nucleotides not matched to a gene: 6. The CDR3 extends over 14 amino acids. Looked up from germline, CDR1 is ENHRY and CDR2 is SYGVKD. The CDR3 protein is CAIGPTSGGDTQYF. The CDR3 nucleotides read TGTGCCATCGGCCCTACTAGCGGGGGGGATACGCAGTATTTT.

The chain recombines TRBV5-4 with TRBJ2-5; D may be TRBD1 or TRBD2 (6 bases each). Germline CDR1 is SGHNT and CDR2 is YYREEE (reference sequence). With 4 bases removed from V and 2 bases from J, the gap between germline ends came to 15 bases. CDR3 length: 15 amino acids. This CDR3 reads CASSRDGGIQETQYF. The CDR3 DNA reads as TGTGCCAGCAGCAGAGACGGGGGCATTCAAGAGACCCAGTACTTC.

The J gene is TRBJ2-7, the V gene TRBV11-3, with 7 bases identical to TRBD2. J was trimmed by 4 bases and V by 3 bases; bases with no gene match: 6. Germline V gene lookup returns CDR1 SGHNT and CDR2 YENEEA. This CDR3 is built from 14 residues. The CDR3 DNA follows: TGTGCCAGCAGCTTCCCGGGACTAACGTACGAGCAGTACTTC. Protein product: CASSFPGLTYEQYF.

This chain connects TRBV7-9 to TRBJ1-1; D gene uncertain. The CDR3 totals 14 residues. Germline-derived CDR1 and CDR2 are SEHNR and FQNEAQ (reference sequence). V was pared by 2 bases and J by 3 bases, with 10 bases between. For the CDR3, the DNA is TGTGCCAGCAGCTTACTAGCACGGCACACTGAAGCTTTCTTT. Protein product: CASSLLARHTEAFF.

V gene TRBV7-3 combines with J gene TRBJ1-1, with D perhaps matching TRBD1 (6 bases). Deletions cut 5 bases from V and 5 bases from J, with 18 bases between. Germline loops: CDR1 SGHTA, CDR2 FQGTGA. CDR3 size: 15 residues. The CDR3, as DNA: TGTGCCAGCAGCCCCCAAGCAGGGGCGGTGACTGAAGCTTTCTTT. It translates to CASSPQAGAVTEAFF.

The rearrangement joins TRBV7-2 to TRBJ1-5; 9 bases map to TRBD1. CDR1 is SGHTA and CDR2 is FQGNSA in the germline V gene. This CDR3 is built from 15 residues. After removal of 8 bases from V and 6 bases from J, the junction contained 11 bases not matched to a gene. The CDR3 loop reads CASGETGGWGQPQHF. The CDR3 nucleotides are TGTGCCAGCGGAGAGACAGGGGGATGGGGTCAGCCCCAGCATTTT.

This chain joins TRBV12-3 or TRBV12-4 and TRBJ2-2; 7 bases match TRBD2. The CDR3 totals 16 residues. V lost 8 bases to trimming and J lost 3 bases; unmatched junction nucleotides: 12. The CDR3 protein is CASGPSPAGYTGELFF. CDR3 sequence (DNA): TGTGCCAGCGGTCCCAGCCCAGCGGGGTACACCGGGGAGCTGTTTTTT.

The table lists this clonotype with a few counts. J is TRBJ1-4 and V is TRBV7-9, with D maybe TRBD1 (5 bases). The germline V and J ends were trimmed by 5 bases and 8 bases, with 24 bases remaining between them. Germline V CDR1 and CDR2: SEHNR, FQNEAQ (reference sequence). The CDR3 totals 17 residues. The CDR3 DNA follows: TGTGCCAGCAGCCAAGGGCTACTGACAGTGGAGGAAGAAAAACTGTTTTTT. As protein: CASSQGLLTVEEEKLFF. Together with reference TRBV7-9 and TRBJ1-4, the CDR3 gives the full variable domain: DTGVSQNPRHKITKRGQNVTFRCDPISEHNRLYWYRQTLGQGPEFLTYFQNEAQLEKSRLLSDRFSAERPKGSFSTLEIQRTEQGDSAMYLCASSQGLLTVEEEKLFFGSGTQLSVL.

Only a few counts were recorded for this clonotype. The chain has TRBV7-2 and TRBJ2-7; the match to TRBD1 covers 8 bases. The germline CDR1 and CDR2 sequences are SGHTA and FQGNSA. This CDR3 is built from 15 residues. Unmatched junction bases numbered 9, after V lost 6 bases and J lost 2 bases. The CDR3 DNA is TGTGCCAGCAGGGTGGGACAGGTACTCACCTACGAGCAGTACTTC. Its protein is CASRVGQVLTYEQYF.

This clonotype was seen a handful of times. The chain joins TRBV19 to TRBJ1-1; D gene uncertain. V gave up 2 bases and J gave up 1 base, with 8 bases separating them. The germline V gene has CDR1 LNHDA and CDR2 SQIVND (reference sequence). The CDR3 loop spans 14 amino acids. CDR3 sequence (DNA): TGTGCCAGTAGTATACAGGCTTCGAACACTGAAGCTTTCTTT. This gives the protein CASSIQASNTEAFF.

The rearrangement links TRBV2 to TRBJ2-7; TRBD2 aligns across 15 bases. CDR1 is SNHLY, CDR2 FYNNEI, per germline. The ends lost 6 bases at V and 6 bases at J; junction bases unmatched: 9. This CDR3 region has 16 residues. This CDR3 is CASRRTSGRALGEQYF. The CDR3 bases are TGTGCCAGCAGGAGGACTAGCGGGAGGGCCCTTGGCGAGCAGTACTTC.

The chain recombines TRBV12-3 or TRBV12-4 with TRBJ1-2; 8 bases line up with TRBD1. CDR3 length: 15 amino acids. Trimming took 5 bases from V and 6 from J; bases not matched to a gene: 11. The CDR3 coding sequence is TGTGCCAGCAGTCCCTCCGGACAGGGTTTGGATGGCTACACCTTC. Its translation: CASSPSGQGLDGYTF.

About this clonotype: A clone one base away is much larger, so this may be a read error. In this CDR3 the conserved last residue, phenylalanine or tryptophan, is missing, so a read error is likely. The chain has TRBV10-3 and TRBJ1-1; D not certain. This CDR3 is 12 amino acids long. The germline CDR1 and CDR2 sequences are ENHRY and SYGVKD. CDR3 loop: CASSPSPHEAFL. The DNA of the CDR3 is TGTGCCAGCAGTCCCTCTCCGCATGAAGCTTTCCTT.